This T cell receptor (beta chain) stems from a study of T cells in localized non-small cell lung cancer (dated by TCRdb to the early 2020s). Study-level background: T cell repertoires of 200 to 300 early-stage NSCLC patients were analyzed, with tumors being compared against uninvolved tumor-adjacent lungs. NSCLC patients had a mean age of approximately 72 years, and 129 were male and nearly 110 female. The cohort consisted of around 250 treatment-naive NSCLC patients whose localized lung tumors had been resected.

Results the study describes overall, beyond this receptor: Because multi-region tumor sequencing was not done, intratumor heterogeneity could not be ruled out. Uninvolved tumor-adjacent lung showed the highest T cell clonality, higher than tumor, which suggests more focused antigenic responses in the uninvolved tumor-adjacent lung. A median of approximately 57 of the top 100 tumor clones were detected in paired uninvolved adjacent lung, and 28 of these tumor clones were also found among the top 100 clones of the paired uninvolved adjacent lung. Higher T cell density in blood was associated with longer overall survival, whereas higher clonality in adjacent lung was associated with shorter survival. Because of the exploratory design, TCR variables were selected using unadjusted p-values without false-discovery rate correction.

There are 16 amino acids in the CDR3, from cysteine to phenylalanine inclusive. This entry keeps only the CDR3 DNA: 48 bases, framed from base 1. Taken from the germline V gene (reference sequence), the CDR1 and CDR2 loops are MNHNY and SVGAGI. V is clipped by 7 bases and J by 6 bases, and the sequence between their germline boundaries is 25 bases long. TCR beta CDR3 regions were sequenced from DNA using the immunoSEQ Assay. The authors' pipeline ran thus. To compute T cell density, TCR beta template counts were normalized to usable DNA, which was estimated by amplifying housekeeping genes. The preseqR package was used to estimate richness by extrapolating to 400,000 templates for PBMC samples and to 120,000 templates for tissue samples. Clonality was defined as one minus Pielou's evenness. To identify tissue-enriched TCRs, differential abundance testing was run on productive amino-acid clonotypes with a minimum total count of 5 and an alpha of 0.1. The Jaccard Index and the Morisita Overlap Index were used to measure how much the repertoires overlapped between compartments. GLIPH clustered TCR beta CDR3s with public tetramer-defined viral CDR3s; viral motifs required at least three viral sequences plus V-gene enrichment. The table was pulled from immuneACCESS by TCRdb, which kept in-frame rearrangements only. Such tables lose some clones; where checked, under half of the loss comes from unresolved V genes, and the rest has no known cause. V, J and clone size reflect that table, while D and trimming were determined from the DNA. The sample profile shows around 31,000 clones; 80% to 90% of them were found once. About a tenth of the sample is taken by the ten largest.

At diagnosis, tumor, uninvolved tumor-adjacent lung and peripheral blood were collected and then preserved as a mix of FFPE and fresh-frozen material. For TCR repertoire profiling, blood samples were analyzed in the form of peripheral blood mononuclear cells. A note on this clone: The target of this receptor is not known. Base qualities are not recorded, but no much larger clone differs from it by a single base.

The chain couples TRBV6-6 to TRBJ2-7; the D gene is perhaps TRBD1 or TRBD2, each of them matching over 6 bases. The source material was peripheral blood, sampled before any cancer treatment. The receptor's source is a woman aged 40 to 75 with stage I lung adenocarcinoma. The CDR3 here reads CASTLRRGVFPLEQYF. In nucleotides, the sequence is TGTGCCAGCACCCTAAGGAGGGGGGTCTTTCCCCTCGAGCAGTACTTC.